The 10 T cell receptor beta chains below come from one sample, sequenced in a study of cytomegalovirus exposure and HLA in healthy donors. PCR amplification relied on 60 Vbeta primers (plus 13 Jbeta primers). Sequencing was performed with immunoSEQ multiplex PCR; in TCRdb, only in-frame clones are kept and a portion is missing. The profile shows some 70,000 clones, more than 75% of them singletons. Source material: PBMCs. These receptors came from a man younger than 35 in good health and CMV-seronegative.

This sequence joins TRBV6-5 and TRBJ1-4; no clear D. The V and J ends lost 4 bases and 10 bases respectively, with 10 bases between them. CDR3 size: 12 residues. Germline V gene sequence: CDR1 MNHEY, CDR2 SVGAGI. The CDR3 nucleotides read TGTGCCAGCAGTTCGTCGTTCGGAAAACTGTTTTTT. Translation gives CASSSSFGKLFF.

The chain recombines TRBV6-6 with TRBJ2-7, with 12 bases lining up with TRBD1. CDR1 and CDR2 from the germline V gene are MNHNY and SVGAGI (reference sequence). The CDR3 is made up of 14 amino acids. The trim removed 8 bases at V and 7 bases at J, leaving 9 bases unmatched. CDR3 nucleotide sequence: TGTGCCAGCTCCGACGGGACAGGGGGCTTAGAGCAGTACTTC. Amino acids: CASSDGTGGLEQYF.

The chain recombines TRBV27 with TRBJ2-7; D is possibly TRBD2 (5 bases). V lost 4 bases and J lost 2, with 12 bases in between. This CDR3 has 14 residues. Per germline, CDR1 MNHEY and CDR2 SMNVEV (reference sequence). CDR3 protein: CASSYARGTYEQYF. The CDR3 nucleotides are TGTGCCAGCAGTTACGCACGGGGAACCTACGAGCAGTACTTC.

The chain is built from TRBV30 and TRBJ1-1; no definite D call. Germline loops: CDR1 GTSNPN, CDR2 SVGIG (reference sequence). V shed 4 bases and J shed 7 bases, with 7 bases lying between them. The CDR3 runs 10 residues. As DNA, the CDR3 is TGTGCCTGGATTGAGGTTGAAGCTTTCTTT. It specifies CAWIEVEAFF.

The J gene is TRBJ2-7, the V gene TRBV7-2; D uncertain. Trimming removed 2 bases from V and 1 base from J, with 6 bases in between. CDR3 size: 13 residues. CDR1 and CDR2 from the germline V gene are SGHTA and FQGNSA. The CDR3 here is CASSLTRSYEQYF. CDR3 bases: TGTGCCAGCAGCTTAACCAGATCCTACGAGCAGTACTTC.

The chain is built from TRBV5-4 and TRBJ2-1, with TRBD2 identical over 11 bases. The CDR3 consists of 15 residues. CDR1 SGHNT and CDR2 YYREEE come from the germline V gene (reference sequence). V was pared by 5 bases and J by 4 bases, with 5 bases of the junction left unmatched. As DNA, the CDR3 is TGTGCCAGCAGTTACGGGACTAGCGGATACAATGAGCAGTTCTTC. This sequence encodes CASSYGTSGYNEQFF.

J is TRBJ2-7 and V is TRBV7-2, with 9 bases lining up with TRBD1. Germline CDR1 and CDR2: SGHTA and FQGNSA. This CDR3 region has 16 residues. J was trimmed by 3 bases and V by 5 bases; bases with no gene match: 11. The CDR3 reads CASSARTGETLYEQYF. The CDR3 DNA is TGTGCCAGCAGCGCACGGACAGGGGAAACTCTCTACGAGCAGTACTTC.

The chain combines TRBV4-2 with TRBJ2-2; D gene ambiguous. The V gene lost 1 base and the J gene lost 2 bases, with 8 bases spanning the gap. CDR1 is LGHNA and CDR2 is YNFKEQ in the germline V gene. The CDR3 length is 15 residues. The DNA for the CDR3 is TGTGCCAGCAGCCAAGGAGCCGTCAACACCGGGGAGCTGTTTTTT. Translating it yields CASSQGAVNTGELFF.

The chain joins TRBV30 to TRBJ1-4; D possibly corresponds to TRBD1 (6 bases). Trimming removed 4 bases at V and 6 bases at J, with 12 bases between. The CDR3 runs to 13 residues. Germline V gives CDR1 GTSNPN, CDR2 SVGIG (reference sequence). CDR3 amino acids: CAWKTGRDEKLFF. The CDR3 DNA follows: TGTGCCTGGAAGACAGGCCGGGATGAAAAACTGTTTTTT.

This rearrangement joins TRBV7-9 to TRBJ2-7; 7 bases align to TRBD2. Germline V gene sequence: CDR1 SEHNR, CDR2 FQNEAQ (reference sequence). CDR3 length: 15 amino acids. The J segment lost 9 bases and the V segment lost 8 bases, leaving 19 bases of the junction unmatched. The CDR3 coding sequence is TGTGCCAGCGGACCCGTTCGGGGGGTAGGAAACGGGCAGTACTTC. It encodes CASGPVRGVGNGQYF.